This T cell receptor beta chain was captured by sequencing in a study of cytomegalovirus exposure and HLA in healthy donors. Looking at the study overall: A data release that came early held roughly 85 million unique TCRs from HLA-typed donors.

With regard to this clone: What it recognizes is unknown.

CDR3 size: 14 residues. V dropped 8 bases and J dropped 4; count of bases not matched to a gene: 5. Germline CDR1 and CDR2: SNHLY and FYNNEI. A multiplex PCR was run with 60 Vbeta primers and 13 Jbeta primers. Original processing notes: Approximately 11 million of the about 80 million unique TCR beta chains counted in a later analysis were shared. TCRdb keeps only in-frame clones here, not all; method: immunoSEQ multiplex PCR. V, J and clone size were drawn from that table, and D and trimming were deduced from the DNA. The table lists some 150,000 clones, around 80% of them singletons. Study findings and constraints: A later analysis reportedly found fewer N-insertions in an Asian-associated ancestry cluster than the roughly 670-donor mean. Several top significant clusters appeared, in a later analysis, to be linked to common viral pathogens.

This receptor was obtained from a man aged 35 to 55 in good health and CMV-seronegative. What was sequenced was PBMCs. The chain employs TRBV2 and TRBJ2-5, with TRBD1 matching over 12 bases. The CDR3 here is CASAGDRGRETQYF. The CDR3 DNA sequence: TGTGCCAGCGCGGGGGACAGGGGGCGAGAGACCCAGTACTTC. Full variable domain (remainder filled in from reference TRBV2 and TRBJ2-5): EPEVTQTPSHQVTQMGQEVILRCVPISNHLYFYWYRQILGQKVEFLVSFYNNEISEKSEIFDDQFSVERPDGSNFTLKIRSTKLEDSAMYFCASAGDRGRETQYFGPGTRLLVL.